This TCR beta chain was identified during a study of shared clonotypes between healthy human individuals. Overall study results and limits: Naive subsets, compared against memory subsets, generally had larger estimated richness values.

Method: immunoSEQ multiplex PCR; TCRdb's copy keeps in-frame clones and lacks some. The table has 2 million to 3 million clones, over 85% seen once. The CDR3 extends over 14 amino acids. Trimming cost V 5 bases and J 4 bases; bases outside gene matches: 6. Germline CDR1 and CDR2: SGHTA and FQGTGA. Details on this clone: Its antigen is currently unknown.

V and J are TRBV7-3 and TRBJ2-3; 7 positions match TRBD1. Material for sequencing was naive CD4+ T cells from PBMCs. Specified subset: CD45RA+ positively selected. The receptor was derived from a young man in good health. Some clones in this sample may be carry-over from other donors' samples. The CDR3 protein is CASSAADRADTQYF. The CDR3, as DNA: TGTGCCAGCAGCGCTGCTGACAGGGCAGATACGCAGTATTTT.